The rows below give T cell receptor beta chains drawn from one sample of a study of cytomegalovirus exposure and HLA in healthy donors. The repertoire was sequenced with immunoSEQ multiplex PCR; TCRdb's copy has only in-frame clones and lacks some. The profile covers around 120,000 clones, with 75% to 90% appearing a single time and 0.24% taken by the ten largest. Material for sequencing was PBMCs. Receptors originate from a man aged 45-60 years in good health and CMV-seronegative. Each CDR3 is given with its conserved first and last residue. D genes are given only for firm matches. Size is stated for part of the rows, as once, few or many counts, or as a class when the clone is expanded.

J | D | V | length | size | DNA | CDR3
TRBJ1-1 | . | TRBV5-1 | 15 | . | TGCGCCAGCAGCTTGGCTCAAGCCATGAACACTGAAGCTTTCTTT | CASSLAQAMNTEAFF
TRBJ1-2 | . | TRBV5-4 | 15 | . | TGTGCCAGCAGCTTTTCAGGGACACATAACTATGGCTACACCTTC | CASSFSGTHNYGYTF
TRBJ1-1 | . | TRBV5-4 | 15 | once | TGTGCCAGCAGCTTGGAACCGGGATTGGACACTGAAGCTTTCTTT | CASSLEPGLDTEAFF
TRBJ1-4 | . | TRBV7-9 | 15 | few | TGTGCCAGCAGGTCCAGGGTGGGACTTAATGAAAAACTGTTTTTT | CASRSRVGLNEKLFF
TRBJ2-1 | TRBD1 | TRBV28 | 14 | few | TGTGCCAGCAGAGGCCCGACAGGGGGCAATGAGCAGTTCTTC | CASRGPTGGNEQFF
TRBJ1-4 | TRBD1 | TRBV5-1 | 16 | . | TGCGCCAGCAGCTCTTTGGGTGGCAGGGGGAATGAAAAACTGTTTTTT | CASSSLGGRGNEKLFF
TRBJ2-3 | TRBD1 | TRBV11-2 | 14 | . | TGTGCCAGCAGCCCTAGACAGGGGAAGGATACGCAGTATTTT | CASSPRQGKDTQYF
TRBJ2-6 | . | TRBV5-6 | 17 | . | TGTGCCAGCAGTCATGCTCTGATTAGCTCTGGGGCCAACGTCCTGACTTTC | CASSHALISSGANVLTF
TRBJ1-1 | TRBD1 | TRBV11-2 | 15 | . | TGTGCCAGCAGCTTTTGGACAGGGGAGAACACTGAAGCTTTCTTT | CASSFWTGENTEAFF
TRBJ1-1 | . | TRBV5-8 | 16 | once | TGTGCCAGCAGCTTGTATCAGGGAGGGGTCAAGGCTGAAGCTTTCTTT | CASSLYQGGVKAEAFF
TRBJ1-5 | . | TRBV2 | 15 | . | TGTGCCAGCAGCATCGGGGATTTAGCAAATCAGCCCCAGCATTTT | CASSIGDLANQPQHF
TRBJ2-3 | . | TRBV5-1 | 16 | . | TGCGCCAGCAGCTTAACAGGGCCCGTAGTCGCAGATACGCAGTATTTT | CASSLTGPVVADTQYF
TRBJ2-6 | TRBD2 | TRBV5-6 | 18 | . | TGTGCCAGCAGCACCCCCGGGGAGGGTTACTCTGGGGCCAACGTCCTGACTTTC | CASSTPGEGYSGANVLTF